Below, 32 T cell receptor beta chains from the same sample are listed, as sequenced in a study of blood T cell repertoires in COVID-19. The data were produced by immunoSEQ multiplex PCR, yet TCRdb's version contains in-frame clones alone and is incomplete. The sample comprises about 350,000 clones, around nine tenths of which are singletons, and approximately 3.5% rests with the top ten. The sequencing input was peripheral blood. These receptors were obtained from a woman under 30 who had recovered from COVID-19.

The chain carries TRBV19 and TRBJ1-1, with D uncertain. CDR1 and CDR2 (germline): LNHDA, SQIVND (reference sequence). Between the trimmed V and J ends, which lost 7 bases and 1 base, there was a span of 19 bases. The CDR3 consists of 16 residues. The CDR3 here is CASNLERQSQNTEAFF. CDR3 DNA sequence: TGTGCCAGTAACCTGGAGAGGCAATCTCAGAACACTGAAGCTTTCTTT. The full variable domain, rest sourced from reference TRBV19 and TRBJ1-1, is DGGITQSPKYLFRKEGQNVTLSCEQNLNHDAMYWYRQDPGQGLRLIYYSQIVNDFQKGDIAEGYSVSREKKESFPLTVTSAQKNPTAFYLCASNLERQSQNTEAFFGQGTRLTVV.

The chain recombines TRBV9 with TRBJ1-6; TRBD1 agrees at 11 bases. This CDR3 is 16 amino acids long. The J segment lost 10 bases and the V segment lost 0 bases, leaving 6 bases of the junction unmatched. CDR1 is SGDLS and CDR2 is YYNGEE in the germline V gene. CDR3 nucleotides: TGTGCCAGCAGCGTAGGAGGACAGGGGGCGCCATCACCCCTCCACTTT. It specifies CASSVGGQGAPSPLHF.

The rearrangement links TRBV24-1 to TRBJ1-4; no firm D call. The V and J ends lost 4 bases and 6 bases respectively, with 8 bases between them. CDR3 length equals 13 residues. In germline, CDR1 is KGHDR, CDR2 SFDVKD. The CDR3 sequence is CATSEGGDEKLFF. In DNA, the CDR3 is TGTGCCACCAGTGAGGGAGGCGATGAAAAACTGTTTTTT.

Written as DNA, the CDR3 is TGTGCCAGCAGGAGTAGCGGGAGCTCCTACAATGAGCAGTTCTTC. This encodes CASRSSGSSYNEQFF. This chain uses TRBV6-5 with TRBJ2-1, with TRBD2 matching 9 bases. The germline V gene encodes CDR1 MNHEY and CDR2 SVGAGI. This CDR3 spans 15 amino acids. The V gene end was trimmed by 6 bases and the J gene end by 0 bases; junction bases not matched to a gene: 3.

The rearrangement joins TRBV2 to TRBJ2-7; D gene uncertain. V was cut by 3 bases and J by 3 bases, with 6 bases left in between. The CDR3 runs to 12 residues. Germline V gene sequence: CDR1 SNHLY, CDR2 FYNNEI. CDR3: CASSESYYEQYV. DNA for the CDR3: TGTGCCAGCAGTGAGAGCTACTACGAGCAGTACGTC.

The CDR3 spells CASSLRVAYGYTF. CDR3 DNA sequence: TGTGCCAGCAGTTTACGGGTTGCCTATGGCTACACCTTC. This rearrangement joins TRBV12-3 or TRBV12-4 to TRBJ1-2; D is unresolved. This CDR3 has 13 amino acids. Trimming stripped 2 bases from V and 4 bases from J, with 8 bases between.

The CDR3 coding sequence is TGTGCCAGCAGCTTAAAGTGGCAGGCCGGGGAGCTGTTTTTT. This translates into CASSLKWQAGELFF. The chain has TRBV7-2 and TRBJ2-2; D remains ambiguous. Germline V lookup: CDR1 SGHTA, CDR2 FQGNSA. This CDR3 is 14 amino acids long. Deletions cut 2 bases from V and 6 bases from J, with 10 bases between.

This sequence joins TRBV5-1 and TRBJ2-1; D perhaps matches TRBD1 (6 bases). Trimming removed 0 bases from V and 5 bases from J, with 9 bases in between. The CDR3 spans 14 residues. Germline CDR1 SGHRS, CDR2 YFSETQ. The CDR3 DNA reads as TGCGCCAGCAGCTTGGCAGGGGTGAACAATGAGCAGTTCTTC. It specifies CASSLAGVNNEQFF.

The chain combines TRBV19 with TRBJ2-7, with 10 bases identical to TRBD2. Germline CDR1 reads LNHDA; CDR2 reads SQIVND (reference sequence). Germline trimming cut 6 bases from V and 1 base from J; bases unmatched to any gene: 3. The CDR3 extends over 14 amino acids. The CDR3 coding sequence is TGTGCCAGTAGGGGGACTAGCGCTTCCTACGAGCAGTACGTC. Protein: CASRGTSASYEQYV.

This chain connects TRBV3-1 (or the pseudogene TRBV3-2) to TRBJ1-2, with a possible D match to TRBD1 (5 bases). Trimming removed 4 bases from V and 4 bases from J, with 13 bases in between. The CDR3 covers 14 residues. Germline CDR1 and CDR2: LGHDT and YNNKEL (reference sequence). CDR3 in DNA: TGTGCCAGCAGCCGAAGACTCAGGGCCTATGGCTACACCTTC. Translating gives CASSRRLRAYGYTF.

The V gene is TRBV4-1, the J gene TRBJ2-4; possible D gene TRBD2, 5 bases. The germline V and J ends were trimmed by 4 bases and 0 bases, with 16 bases remaining between them. CDR3 length equals 17 residues. Germline CDR1 is MGHRA and CDR2 is YSYEKL. The CDR3 DNA is TGCGCCAGCAGCCCCGACTATGGTGGGATAGCCAAAAACATTCAGTACTTC. Encoded protein: CASSPDYGGIAKNIQYF.

V is TRBV5-4 and J is TRBJ1-6; D not certain. Germline assignment: CDR1 SGHNT and CDR2 YYREEE (reference sequence). CDR3 size: 15 residues. The V gene lost 2 bases and the J gene lost 8 bases, with 14 bases spanning the gap. The CDR3 bases are TGTGCCAGCAGCTTCTTAGACTCGTCTGATTCACCCCTCCACTTT. Translated, it gives CASSFLDSSDSPLHF.

The V call is TRBV27, the J call TRBJ1-4, with 10 bases matching TRBD1. This CDR3 comprises 14 residues. With 5 bases clipped from V and 10 bases from J, the junction kept 7 bases outside the gene matches. Per the germline V gene, CDR1 is MNHEY and CDR2 is SMNVEV (reference sequence). CDR3 in DNA: TGTGCCAGCAGTGTGGACAGGGGGGGTAGAAAACTGTTTTTT. It specifies CASSVDRGGRKLFF.

The chain employs TRBV7-2 and TRBJ2-1, with TRBD2 identical over 10 bases. CDR3 length: 17 amino acids. Looked up from germline, CDR1 is SGHTA and CDR2 is FQGNSA. The trim removed 0 bases at V and 9 bases at J, leaving 11 bases unmatched. Here the CDR3 DNA reads TGTGCCAGCAGCTTAGCGGGTAGCGGGAGGATAGGGAGTGAGCAGTTCTTC. Residues: CASSLAGSGRIGSEQFF.

The chain joins TRBV10-1 to TRBJ2-7, with 9 bases that match TRBD1. This CDR3 comprises 15 residues. Germline V lookup: CDR1 WNHNN, CDR2 SYGVQD (reference sequence). V shed 4 bases and J 4 bases; nucleotides not matched to a gene: 8. The CDR3 DNA is TGCGCCAGCAGTGTCCGGGACAGGGTCCCTTACGAGCAGTACGTC. This gives the protein CASSVRDRVPYEQYV.

The rearrangement joins TRBV4-3 to TRBJ1-4, with D maybe TRBD1 (5 bases). V shed 0 bases and J shed 7 bases, with 15 bases lying between them. The CDR3 is 16 amino acids. The germline gives CDR1 LGHNA, CDR2 YSLEER. The CDR3 DNA reads TGCGCCAGCAGCCAAGAACCCGCGCAGGGAGGTGAAAAACTGTTTTTT. Its protein is CASSQEPAQGGEKLFF.

This clone was recorded once. The J gene is TRBJ1-2, the V gene TRBV19, with a tentative D call TRBD1 (5 bases). The CDR3 runs 13 residues. Germline loops: CDR1 LNHDA, CDR2 SQIVND (reference sequence). V gave up 1 base and J gave up 3 bases, with 6 bases separating them. In DNA form, the CDR3 reads TGTGCCAGTAGTATAGTAGGGGACTATGGCTACACCTTC. This translates into CASSIVGDYGYTF.

This chain uses TRBV27 with TRBJ2-2; TRBD2 matches 8 bases. The V gene's germline CDR1 is MNHEY and CDR2 SMNVEV (reference sequence). The CDR3 spans 16 residues. Trimming took 3 bases from V and 4 from J; bases not matched to a gene: 7. The CDR3 DNA is TGTGCCAGCAGTTTGTTCGCGGGAGGTGCCACCGGGGAGCTGTTTTTT. It is translated as CASSLFAGGATGELFF.

J is TRBJ2-1 and V is TRBV13; 14 bases align to TRBD2. The CDR3 runs to 22 residues. V shed 2 bases and J 4 bases; nucleotides not matched to a gene: 19. Germline assignment: CDR1 PRHDT and CDR2 FYEKMQ (reference sequence). The CDR3 sequence is CASSLPARLAGGPDLRYNEQFF. DNA for the CDR3: TGTGCCAGCAGCTTACCTGCCAGACTAGCGGGAGGGCCCGACCTTCGGTACAATGAGCAGTTCTTC.

The gene calls are TRBV12-2 and TRBJ2-1; the table gives TRBD2 as D, unverified against the DNA. TRBV12-2 is marked as a pseudogene. The CDR3 has 20 residues. CDR3 protein: CASPAPTSTSGRYSYNEQFF. The DNA for the CDR3 is TGTGCAAGTCCCGCTCCCACCTCGACTAGCGGGAGGTACTCCTACAATGAGCAGTTCTTC.

DNA of the CDR3: TGTGCCAGCAGTTTACGGGACACCGGGGAGCTGTTTTTT. It yields the protein CASSLRDTGELFF. This chain links TRBV5-4 with TRBJ2-2; D unclear. This CDR3 region has 13 residues. V was pared by 5 bases and J by 3 bases, with 8 bases between. Germline V gene data show CDR1 as SGHNT and CDR2 as YYREEE (reference sequence). Together with reference TRBV5-4 and TRBJ2-2, the CDR3 gives the full variable domain: ETGVTQSPTHLIKTRGQQVTLRCSSQSGHNTVSWYQQALGQGPQFIFQYYREEENGRGNFPPRFSGLQFPNYSSELNVNALELDDSALYLCASSLRDTGELFFGEGSRLTVL.

This chain connects TRBV5-4 to TRBJ2-1, with D possibly TRBD1 on 5 matching bases. This CDR3 is 16 amino acids long. V was shortened by 4 bases and J by 3 bases, with 17 bases between the two germline ends. Per the germline V gene, CDR1 is SGHNT and CDR2 is YYREEE (reference sequence). CDR3 loop: CASSHFKGSHYNEQFF. The CDR3 region has the DNA TGTGCCAGCAGCCACTTCAAGGGGTCACACTACAATGAGCAGTTCTTC.

This clone was recorded only once. The gene calls are TRBV9 and TRBJ1-2, with D possibly matching TRBD1 (5 bases). The CDR3 runs 15 residues. Trimming removed 0 bases from V and 4 bases from J, with 13 bases in between. In germline, CDR1 is SGDLS, CDR2 YYNGEE. The CDR3 spells CASSVGQIPLYGYTF. CDR3 nucleotide sequence: TGTGCCAGCAGCGTAGGACAGATCCCCCTCTATGGCTACACCTTC.

The rearrangement uses TRBV24-1 and TRBJ2-6; D perhaps matches TRBD1 (6 bases). Trimming removed 3 bases at V and 4 bases at J, with 15 bases between. Germline lookup yields CDR1 KGHDR and CDR2 SFDVKD. The CDR3 loop spans 17 amino acids. The CDR3 nucleotides read TGTGCCACCAGTGATCCGACAGGCCCGAGGGGGGCCAACGTCCTGACTTTC. It translates to CATSDPTGPRGANVLTF.

The chain links TRBV2 to TRBJ1-1; 7 bases are shared with TRBD1. J gave up 4 bases and V 6 bases, and 8 bases lay outside the gene matches. Germline V gene sequence: CDR1 SNHLY, CDR2 FYNNEI. The CDR3 contains 14 residues. In nucleotides, the CDR3 is TGTGCCAGCAGCCGACAGGGATTGGGCACTGAAGCTTTCTTT. Amino acids: CASSRQGLGTEAFF.

V gene TRBV4-1 combines with J gene TRBJ1-1, with D possibly matching TRBD1 (6 bases). This CDR3 has 15 amino acids. Trimming left V 2 bases short and J 1 base short, with 11 bases between. Germline-derived CDR1 and CDR2 are MGHRA and YSYEKL. The DNA of the CDR3 is TGCGCCAGCAGCCAACGGTCGGGACAGAACACTGAAGCTTTCTTT. Amino acids: CASSQRSGQNTEAFF.

The CDR3 DNA reads TGTGCCAGCAGCCATCGGGTCAGAGAAAACATTCAGTACTTC. Translating gives CASSHRVRENIQYF. The chain has TRBV11-2 and TRBJ2-4; the D is unclear. V lost 5 bases and J lost 5, with 13 bases in between. CDR1 is SGHAT, CDR2 FQNNGV, per germline. The CDR3 consists of 14 residues.

This chain links TRBV7-9 with TRBJ2-5; D is possibly TRBD1 (6 bases). V dropped 4 bases and J dropped 2 bases, with 8 bases sitting between them. Germline V CDR1 and CDR2: SEHNR, FQNEAQ (reference sequence). The CDR3 is made up of 13 amino acids. The DNA for the CDR3 is TGTGCCAGCAGCTCAGGACAGCAAGAGACCCAGTACTTC. Amino acids: CASSSGQQETQYF.

This clone showed up just once. The chain employs TRBV7-2 and TRBJ2-7, with 9 bases aligning to TRBD1. The germline V gene encodes CDR1 SGHTA and CDR2 FQGNSA. Trimming at V came to 5 bases and at J to 6 bases, leaving 11 bases not matched to a gene. CDR3 size: 15 residues. CDR3 sequence (DNA): TGTGCCAGCAGCCAAGACAGGGGGTTTTCGGCCGAGCAGTACGTC. This sequence encodes CASSQDRGFSAEQYV.

This sequence joins TRBV7-8 and TRBJ1-2, with D maybe TRBD1 (6 bases). V was shortened by 1 base and J by 7 bases, with 19 bases between the two germline ends. Germline V CDR1 and CDR2: SGHVS, FQNEAQ. The CDR3 has 16 amino acids. The CDR3 sequence: CASSLGYRDKKGGYTF. DNA of the CDR3: TGTGCCAGCAGCTTAGGATACCGGGACAAAAAAGGTGGCTACACCTTC.

The chain has TRBV29-1 and TRBJ2-7; weak D call: TRBD1 (6 bases). Trimming removed 5 bases at V and 3 bases at J, with 17 bases between. Germline V gene lookup returns CDR1 SQVTM and CDR2 ANQGSEA. The CDR3 is made up of 14 amino acids. CDR3: CSVLCPYRVYEQYV. The CDR3 region has the DNA TGCAGCGTTTTATGCCCGTACAGGGTCTACGAGCAGTACGTC.

This chain connects TRBV12-2 to TRBJ2-4; the D call in the table, TRBD1, was not verified against the DNA. TRBV12-2 is described as a pseudogene. This CDR3 is 21 amino acids long. The CDR3 DNA reads TGTGCAAGTCGCTTAGTTTCCGTTGTACACGCAGGAACCCAAGCCAAAAACATTCAGTACTTC. As protein: CASRLVSVVHAGTQAKNIQYF.